Listed below are T cell receptor beta chains from one sample, sequenced in a study of blood T cells in healthy people across ages. TCRdb reanalysed the 5' RACE reads using MiXCR and keeps one entry per CDR3 protein. The sample holds about 1.7 million distinct CDR3 sequences; about 30% are singletons and the top ten take 7.7%. Sequenced input: blood. All receptors derive from a woman aged 25 to 45 in good health. Each CDR3 is given with its conserved first and last residue. Fields, in order: clone size, J gene, D gene, V gene, CDR3 DNA, CDR3 protein. D genes are given only for firm matches. Size tells how often a clone was seen (once, few, many) or the class of an expanded clone, and some rows leave it out.

>few|TRBJ1-1|-|TRBV29-1
TGCAGCGGAGAGGCGGTAGGGGTAGTTCAGGGGGCTTTCTTT
CSGEAVGVVQGAFF
>-|TRBJ1-2|-|TRBV28
TGTGCCAGCAGTTTAGGACCTTCTGGGAATGGCTACACCTTC
CASSLGPSGNGYTF
>-|TRBJ1-1|-|TRBV11-2
TGTGCCAGCAGCTTGCTAGGGAGGGCATGGACTGAAGCTTTCTTT
CASSLLGRAWTEAFF
>-|TRBJ1-1|-|TRBV14
TGTGCCAGCAGCCAAGGGGGGCAGGGCGAAGCTTTCTTT
CASSQGGQGEAFF
>-|TRBJ2-7|TRBD1|TRBV5-1
TGCGCCAGCAGCCCCCGGGACAGCTATACCTACGAGCAGTACTTC
CASSPRDSYTYEQYF
>few|TRBJ1-1|-|TRBV5-5
TGTGCCAGCAGCTTTTTATTGGGTAGCACTGAAGCTTTCTTT
CASSFLLGSTEAFF
>-|TRBJ2-3|-|TRBV7-9
TGTGCCAGCAGCTTACGAGCCGAGCGCGGAGATACGCAGTATTTT
CASSLRAERGDTQYF
>-|TRBJ2-1|-|TRBV7-2
TGTGCCAGCAGGCCAACTAGTCTCTATGAGCAGTTCTTC
CASRPTSLYEQFF
>-|TRBJ1-5|TRBD1|TRBV27
TGTGCCAGCTCACCCTACCGGACAGGGGATCAGCCCCAGCATTTT
CASSPYRTGDQPQHF
>many|TRBJ2-5|-|TRBV10-3
TGTGCCATCAGTGAGTGGGGACAAGAGACCCAGTACTTC
CAISEWGQETQYF
>few|TRBJ1-4|-|TRBV5-4
TGTGCCAGCAGCGCACAAGGACAGCCTAATGAAAAACTGTTTTTT
CASSAQGQPNEKLFF
>-|TRBJ2-5|-|TRBV6-2/TRBV6-3
TGCGCCAGCACCAAATCCCTAGGAGGAGAGACCCAGTACTTC
CASTKSLGGETQYF
>once|TRBJ1-5|-|TRBV2
TGTGCCAGCAGTGAAGGGAGAAGGAGTCGGCCCCAGCATTTT
CASSEGRRSRPQHF
>-|TRBJ2-1|TRBD2|TRBV14
TGTGCCAGCAGTCAGTTCCGGACTAGTCTACGGGATGAGCAGTTCTTC
CASSQFRTSLRDEQFF
>-|TRBJ1-6|-|TRBV20-1
TGCAGTGCTAGAGATCGGGCCGCGAGCTCCTATAATTCACCCCTCCACTTT
CSARDRAASSYNSPLHF
>-|TRBJ1-6|TRBD1|TRBV7-3
TGTGCCAGCAGCCTGGGACAGGGTGGGGATTCACCCCTCCACTTT
CASSLGQGGDSPLHF
>-|TRBJ1-1|-|TRBV12-3/TRBV12-4
TGTGCCAGCAGTCAACCCTACCAGAACACTGAAGCTTTCTTT
CASSQPYQNTEAFF
>-|TRBJ2-5|-|TRBV12-3/TRBV12-4
TGTGCCAGTAGAGGCAGGGGAAGGGAGACCCAGTACTTC
CASRGRGRETQYF
>many|TRBJ2-3|TRBD2|TRBV29-1
TGCAGCGTTGCCACTAGCGGGAGTACAGATACGCAGTATTTT
CSVATSGSTDTQYF
>once|TRBJ1-6|-|TRBV6-5
TGTGCCAGCAGTTACGGCGGCAGGGGTGGTAATTCACCCCTCCACTTT
CASSYGGRGGNSPLHF
>few|TRBJ2-7|-|TRBV5-1
TGCGCCAGCAGCTTGGAAGCAGCACTAATCTACGAGCAGTACTTC
CASSLEAALIYEQYF
>-|TRBJ1-5|-|TRBV2
TGTGCCAGCAGAATGGATCTCGGGAGCAATCAGCCCCAGCATTTT
CASRMDLGSNQPQHF
>many|TRBJ2-1|TRBD2|TRBV5-5
TGTGCCAGCAGCTTGGACCTAGCGGCCTACAATGAGCAGTTCTTC
CASSLDLAAYNEQFF
>-|TRBJ1-1|-|TRBV7-2
TGTGCCAGCAGCTCAAACAGGGACCCTGAAGCTTTCTTT
CASSSNRDPEAFF
>few|TRBJ1-5|-|TRBV15
TGTGCCACCAGCAGGGGGGTCTTAGAGCCCCAGCATTTT
CATSRGVLEPQHF
>few|TRBJ2-5|-|TRBV7-7
TGTGCCAGCAGCTTAAACGTGAGGGATACCCAGTACTTC
CASSLNVRDTQYF
>few|TRBJ2-5|-|TRBV28
TGTGCCAGCTTCACATCGGGGGCTAAGACCCAGTACTTC
CASFTSGAKTQYF
>few|TRBJ1-5|-|TRBV9
TGTGCCAGCAGCGGCCCGGGCCCGTCGGATCAGCCCCAGCATTTT
CASSGPGPSDQPQHF
>few|TRBJ2-7|TRBD1|TRBV2
TGTGCCAGCAGTGCTCAGGGGGCTCCCTACGAGCAGTACTTC
CASSAQGAPYEQYF
>few|TRBJ2-3|-|TRBV9
TGTGCCAGCAGCGCCCCTGGGGCGGGGCCCACAGATACGCAGTATTTT
CASSAPGAGPTDTQYF
>-|TRBJ1-1|-|TRBV12-5
TGTGCTAGTACAGGGATGAACACTGAAGCTTTCTTT
CASTGMNTEAFF
>few|TRBJ2-2|TRBD2|TRBV5-1
TGCGCCAGCAGCTTGAAGGGAGGGACCGACTTCACCGGGGAGCTGTTTTTT
CASSLKGGTDFTGELFF
>-|TRBJ1-4|TRBD1|TRBV28
TGTGCCAGCAGTTCGGGACAGGGGCCCTTCCTCCCACTGTTTTTT
CASSSGQGPFLPLFF
>few|TRBJ1-2|TRBD1|TRBV11-2
TGTGCCAGCAGCACGACAAGGGGGCCGGATGGCTACACCTTC
CASSTTRGPDGYTF
>many|TRBJ2-7|-|TRBV30
TGTGCCTTCACGCCTCAGGCGATTTACGAGCAGTACTTC
CAFTPQAIYEQYF
>many|TRBJ2-7|-|TRBV10-1
TGCGCCAGCAGTGCCTACCTCAGGGAAGGGGAGCAGTACTTC
CASSAYLREGEQYF
>many|TRBJ2-1|TRBD2|TRBV5-6
TGTGCCAGCAGCTGGGGCCCCAGACTAGCGGGAGGGCTGGATGAGCAGTTCTTC
CASSWGPRLAGGLDEQFF
>few|TRBJ1-1|-|TRBV29-1
TGCAGCGTTGACCCGTGGAACCAACCGTCCTCTAAACCGAACACTGAAGCTTTCTTT
CSVDPWNQPSSKPNTEAFF
>few|TRBJ1-5|-|TRBV19
TGTGCCAGTATGAGGACATTAATGGATCAGCCCCAGCATTTT
CASMRTLMDQPQHF
>-|TRBJ2-1|-|TRBV24-1
TGTGCCACCAGTGATTTGAGCCCCGGACACTACGAGCAGTTCTTC
CATSDLSPGHYEQFF
>few|TRBJ2-3|-|TRBV12-3/TRBV12-4
TGTGCCAGCAGCAGGACACCTACAGATACGCAGTATTTT
CASSRTPTDTQYF
>-|TRBJ2-2|TRBD1|TRBV5-5
TGTGCCAGCAGCAGATCGCAGGGGGCGCTCGGGGAGCTGTTTTTT
CASSRSQGALGELFF
>few|TRBJ2-7|TRBD1|TRBV18
TGTGCCGGCTCACCACGGGGGACAGGGTTTTCCTACGAGCAGTACTTC
CAGSPRGTGFSYEQYF
>-|TRBJ2-1|-|TRBV25-1
TGTGCCAGCAGTGACCCCCCCCGCTACAATGAGCAGTTCTTC
CASSDPPRYNEQFF
>-|TRBJ1-5|TRBD1|TRBV6-1
TGTGCCGGCAGGGCTACGGGACAGGGAACGAATCAGCCCCAGCATTTT
CAGRATGQGTNQPQHF
>few|TRBJ1-1|-|TRBV5-6
TGTGCCAGCAGCTTAGGATACATGAACACTGAAGCTTTCTTT
CASSLGYMNTEAFF
>many|TRBJ2-7|-|TRBV18
TGTGCCAGCTCACCGGGCGGCGGATACGCCGAGCAGTACTTC
CASSPGGGYAEQYF
>-|TRBJ2-5|TRBD2|TRBV11-2
TGTGCCAGCAGCCTAATTCAACCGGGACTAGCTAACCAAGAGACCCAGTACTTC
CASSLIQPGLANQETQYF
>-|TRBJ1-4|-|TRBV19
TGTGCCAGTAGTGACAGACAGACAGCTAATGAAAAACGGTTTTTT
CASSDRQTANEKRFF